The TCR beta chain described here comes from a study of CD8 T cells in ankylosing spondylitis. General study points: The authors reported significant enrichment of disease-linked clones in matched ankylosing spondylitis synovial fluid. A TCR beta motif of about eight highly homologous variants seemed to mark ankylosing spondylitis blood. Disease-linked clones were found to be CD8+ and relatively rare in peripheral blood.

Libraries of TCR beta came from quantitative 5'-RACE with molecular barcodes. TCRdb redid the calling of the 5' RACE reads with MiXCR, one entry per CDR3 protein. Here the sample spans 50,000 to 65,000 distinct CDR3 sequences, 7.4% being singletons. V lost 4 bases, J lost 5 bases, and 7 bases stayed unmatched. The length of the CDR3 is 14 residues. Germline V gives CDR1 LGHDT, CDR2 YNNKEL (reference sequence). About this clonotype: Its antigen is as yet unknown.

This TCR came from a female donor with ankylosing spondylitis or in good health (not recorded which). The chain is built from TRBV3-1 and TRBJ2-5; TRBD1 matches 7 bases. The source material was blood, either unsorted or a sorted T cell fraction (not recorded which). In DNA, the CDR3 is TGTGCCAGCAGCCTACAGGGGAGTCAGGAGACCCAGTACTTC. It codes for CASSLQGSQETQYF.